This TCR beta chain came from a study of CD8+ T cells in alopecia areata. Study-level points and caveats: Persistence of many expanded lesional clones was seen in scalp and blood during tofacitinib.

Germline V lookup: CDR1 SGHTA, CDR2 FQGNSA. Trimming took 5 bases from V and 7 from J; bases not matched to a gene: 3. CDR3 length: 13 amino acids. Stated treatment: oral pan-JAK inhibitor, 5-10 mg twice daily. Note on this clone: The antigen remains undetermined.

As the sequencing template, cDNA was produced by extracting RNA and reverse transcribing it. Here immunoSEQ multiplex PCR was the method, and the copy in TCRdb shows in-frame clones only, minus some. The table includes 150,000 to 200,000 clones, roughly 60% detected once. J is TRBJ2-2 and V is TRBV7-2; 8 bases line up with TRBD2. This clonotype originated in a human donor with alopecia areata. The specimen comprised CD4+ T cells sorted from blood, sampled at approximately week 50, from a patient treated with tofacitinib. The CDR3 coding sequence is TGTGCCAGCAGCCCCCGGGGGGGCGGGGAGCTGTTTTTT. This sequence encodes CASSPRGGGELFF.